This T cell receptor (beta chain) is drawn from a study of siplizumab effects on memory and regulatory T cells. This table comes from immunoSEQ multiplex PCR, and its TCRdb copy is limited to in-frame clones, with some not included. The sample has 70,000 to 95,000 clones; over 85% are singletons. Germline CDR1 is MNHNS and CDR2 is SASEGT. Trimming cost V 0 bases and J 7 bases, with 13 bases left between them. This CDR3 is built from 15 residues. This clonotype was sampled from a human donor in good health. The V gene is TRBV6-1, the J gene TRBJ1-5; tentatively, D is TRBD1 (5 bases). The sample comprised CD8+ T cells sorted from blood. CDR3 loop: CASSEAPGGVQPQHF. DNA for the CDR3: TGTGCCAGCAGTGAAGCGCCGGGGGGAGTCCAGCCCCAGCATTTT.